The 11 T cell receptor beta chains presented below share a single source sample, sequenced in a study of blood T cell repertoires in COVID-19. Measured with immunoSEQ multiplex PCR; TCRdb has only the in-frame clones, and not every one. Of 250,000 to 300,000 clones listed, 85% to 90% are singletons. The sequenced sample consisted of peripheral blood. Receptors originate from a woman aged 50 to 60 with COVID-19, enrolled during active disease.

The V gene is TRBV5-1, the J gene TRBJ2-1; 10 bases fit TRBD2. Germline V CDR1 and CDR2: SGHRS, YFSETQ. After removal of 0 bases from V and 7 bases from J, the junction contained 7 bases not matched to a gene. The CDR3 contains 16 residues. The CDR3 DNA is TGCGCCAGCAGCTTGGCCTCGGGACTAGCGTTAAATGAGCAGTTCTTC. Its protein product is CASSLASGLALNEQFF.

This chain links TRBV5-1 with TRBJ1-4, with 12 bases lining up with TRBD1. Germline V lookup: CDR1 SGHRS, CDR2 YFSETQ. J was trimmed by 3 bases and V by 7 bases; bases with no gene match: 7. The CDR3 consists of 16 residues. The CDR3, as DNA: TGCGCCAGCCAGGGGACAGGGGGCTCTTCTAATGAAAAACTGTTTTTT. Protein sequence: CASQGTGGSSNEKLFF.

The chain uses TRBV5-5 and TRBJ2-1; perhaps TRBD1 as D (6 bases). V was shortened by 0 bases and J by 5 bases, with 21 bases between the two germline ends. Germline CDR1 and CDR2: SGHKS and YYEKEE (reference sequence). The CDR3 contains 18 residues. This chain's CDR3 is CASSLAVRGLPTNNEQFF. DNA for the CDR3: TGTGCCAGCAGCTTGGCAGTCAGGGGCCTCCCGACTAACAATGAGCAGTTCTTC. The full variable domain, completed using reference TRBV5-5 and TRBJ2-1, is DAGVTQSPTHLIKTRGQQVTLRCSPISGHKSVSWYQQVLGQGPQFIFQYYEKEERGRGNFPDRFSARQFPNYSSELNVNALLLGDSALYLCASSLAVRGLPTNNEQFFGPGTRLTVL.

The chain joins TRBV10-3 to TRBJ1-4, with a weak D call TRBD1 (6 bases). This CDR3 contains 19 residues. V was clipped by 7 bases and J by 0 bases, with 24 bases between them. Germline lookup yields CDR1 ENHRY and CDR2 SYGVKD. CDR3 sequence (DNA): TGTGCCATCAACCCCACTCACAGGGTTACCGTTTCAACTAATGAAAAACTGTTTTTT. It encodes CAINPTHRVTVSTNEKLFF.

The DNA for the CDR3 is TGTGCCAGCAGAGACAGAAGGCTATCAACTAATGAAAAACTGTTTTTT. Protein: CASRDRRLSTNEKLFF. The chain has TRBV2 and TRBJ1-4; D is perhaps TRBD1 (5 bases). Per germline, CDR1 SNHLY and CDR2 FYNNEI. The V end was cut by 6 bases, the J end by 0 bases, with 14 bases between. The CDR3 has 16 amino acids.

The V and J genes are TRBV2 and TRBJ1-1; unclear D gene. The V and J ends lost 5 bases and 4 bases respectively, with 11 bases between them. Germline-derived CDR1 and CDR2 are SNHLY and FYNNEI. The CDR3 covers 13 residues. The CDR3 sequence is CASSFRQGTEAFF. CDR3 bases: TGTGCCAGCAGTTTCCGACAAGGCACTGAAGCTTTCTTT.

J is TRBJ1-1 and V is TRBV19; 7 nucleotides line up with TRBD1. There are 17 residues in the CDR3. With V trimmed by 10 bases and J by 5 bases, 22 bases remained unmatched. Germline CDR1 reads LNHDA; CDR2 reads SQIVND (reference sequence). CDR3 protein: CATLFTPRGQGRTEAFF. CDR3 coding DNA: TGTGCCACCCTCTTCACCCCTAGGGGGCAGGGGAGGACTGAAGCTTTCTTT.

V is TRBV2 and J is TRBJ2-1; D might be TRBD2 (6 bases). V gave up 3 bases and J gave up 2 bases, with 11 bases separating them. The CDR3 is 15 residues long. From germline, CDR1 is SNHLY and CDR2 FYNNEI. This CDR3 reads CASSEASVAYNEQFF. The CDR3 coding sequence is TGTGCCAGCAGTGAGGCTAGCGTCGCCTACAATGAGCAGTTCTTC.

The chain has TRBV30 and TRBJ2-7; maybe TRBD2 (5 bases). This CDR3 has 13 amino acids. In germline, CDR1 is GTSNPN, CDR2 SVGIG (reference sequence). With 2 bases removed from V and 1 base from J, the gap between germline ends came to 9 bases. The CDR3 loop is CAWSRGKSYEQYF. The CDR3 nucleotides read TGTGCCTGGAGTCGAGGGAAGTCCTACGAGCAGTACTTC.

This CDR3 is CAISESGQGDQPQHF. The CDR3 nucleotides are TGTGCCATCAGTGAGTCAGGACAGGGGGATCAGCCCCAGCATTTT. The chain links TRBV10-3 to TRBJ1-5; TRBD1 matches at 10 bases. The ends lost 0 bases at V and 5 bases at J; junction bases unmatched: 1. Germline CDR1 and CDR2: ENHRY and SYGVKD. The CDR3 totals 15 residues.

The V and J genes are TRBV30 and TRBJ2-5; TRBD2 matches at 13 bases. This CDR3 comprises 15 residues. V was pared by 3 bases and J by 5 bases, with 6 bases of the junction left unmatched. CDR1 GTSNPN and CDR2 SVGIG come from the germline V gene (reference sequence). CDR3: CAWSGTSGTTETQYF. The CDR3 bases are TGTGCCTGGAGCGGGACTAGCGGGACCACGGAGACCCAGTACTTC.